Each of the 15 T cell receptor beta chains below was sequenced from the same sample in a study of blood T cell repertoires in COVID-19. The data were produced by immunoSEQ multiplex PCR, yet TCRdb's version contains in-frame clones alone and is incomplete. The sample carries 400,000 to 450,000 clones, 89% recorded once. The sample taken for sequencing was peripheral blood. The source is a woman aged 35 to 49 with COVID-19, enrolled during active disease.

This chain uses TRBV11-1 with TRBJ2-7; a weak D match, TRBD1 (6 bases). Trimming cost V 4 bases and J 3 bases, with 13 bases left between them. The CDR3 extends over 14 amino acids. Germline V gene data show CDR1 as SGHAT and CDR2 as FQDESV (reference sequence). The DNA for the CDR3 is TGTGCCAGCAGCTCTTCAGGGGTTAACTACGAGCAGTACTTC. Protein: CASSSSGVNYEQYF.

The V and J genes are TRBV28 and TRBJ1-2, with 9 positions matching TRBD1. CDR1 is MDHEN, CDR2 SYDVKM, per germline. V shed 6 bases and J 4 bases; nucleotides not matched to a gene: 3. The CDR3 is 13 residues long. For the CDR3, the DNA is TGTGCCAGCAGCGGACAGGGGTCCTATGGCTACACCTTC. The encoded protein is CASSGQGSYGYTF.

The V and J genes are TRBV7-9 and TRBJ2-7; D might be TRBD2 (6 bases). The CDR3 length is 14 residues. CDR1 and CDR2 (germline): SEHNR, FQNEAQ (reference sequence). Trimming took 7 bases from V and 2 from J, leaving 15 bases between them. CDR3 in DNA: TGTGCCAGCACCCTGGAGGGACCGACCTACGAGCAGTACTTC. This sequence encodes CASTLEGPTYEQYF.

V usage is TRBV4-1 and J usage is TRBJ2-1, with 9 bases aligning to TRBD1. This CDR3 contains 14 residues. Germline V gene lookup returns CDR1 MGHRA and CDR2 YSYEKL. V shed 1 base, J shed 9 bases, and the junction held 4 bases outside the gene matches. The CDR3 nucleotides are TGCGCCAGCAGCCAAGGACAGGGGGACCTTGAGCAGTTCTTC. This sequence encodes CASSQGQGDLEQFF.

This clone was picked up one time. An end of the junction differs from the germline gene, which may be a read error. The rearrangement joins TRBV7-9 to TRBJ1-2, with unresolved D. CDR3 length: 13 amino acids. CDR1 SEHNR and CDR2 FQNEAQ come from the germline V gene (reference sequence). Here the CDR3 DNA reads TGCGTCATTTTACACCTTGCTAACTATGGCTACACCTTC. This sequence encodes CVILHLANYGYTF.

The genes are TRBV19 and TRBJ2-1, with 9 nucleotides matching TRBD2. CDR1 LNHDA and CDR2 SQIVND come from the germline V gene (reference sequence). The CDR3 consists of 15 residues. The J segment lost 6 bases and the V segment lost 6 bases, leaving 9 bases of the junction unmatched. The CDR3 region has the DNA TGTGCCAGTAGGCCTATCGCGGGGGGGATCAATGAGCAGTTCTTC. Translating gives CASRPIAGGINEQFF.

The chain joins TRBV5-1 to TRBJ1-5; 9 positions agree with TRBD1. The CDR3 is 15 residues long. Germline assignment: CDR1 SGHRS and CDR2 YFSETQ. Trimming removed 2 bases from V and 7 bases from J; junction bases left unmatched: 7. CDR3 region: CASSLGTGMEQPQHF. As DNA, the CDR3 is TGCGCCAGCAGCTTAGGGACAGGGATGGAACAGCCCCAGCATTTT.

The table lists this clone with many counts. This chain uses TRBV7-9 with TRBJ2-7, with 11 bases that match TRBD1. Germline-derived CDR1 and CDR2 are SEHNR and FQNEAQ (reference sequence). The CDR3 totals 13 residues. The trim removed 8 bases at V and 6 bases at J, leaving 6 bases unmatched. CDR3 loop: CASFGTGGGEQYF. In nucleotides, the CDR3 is TGTGCCAGCTTCGGGACAGGGGGTGGCGAGCAGTACTTC.

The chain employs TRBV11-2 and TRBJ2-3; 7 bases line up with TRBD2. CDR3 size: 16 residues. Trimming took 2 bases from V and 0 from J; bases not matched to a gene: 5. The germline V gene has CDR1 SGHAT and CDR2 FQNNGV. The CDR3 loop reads CASSLWTRGSTDTQYF. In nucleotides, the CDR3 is TGTGCCAGCAGCTTATGGACTAGGGGTAGCACAGATACGCAGTATTTT. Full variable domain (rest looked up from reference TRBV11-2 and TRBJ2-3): EAGVAQSPRYKIIEKRQSVAFWCNPISGHATLYWYQQILGQGPKLLIQFQNNGVVDDSQLPKDRFSAERLKGVDSTLKIQPAKLEDSAVYLCASSLWTRGSTDTQYFGPGTRLTVL.

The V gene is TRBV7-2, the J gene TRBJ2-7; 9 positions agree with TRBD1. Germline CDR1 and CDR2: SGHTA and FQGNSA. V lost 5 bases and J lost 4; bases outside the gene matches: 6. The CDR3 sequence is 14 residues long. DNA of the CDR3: TGTGCCAGCAGCCACGACAGGGGGTTGTACGAGCAGTACTTC. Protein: CASSHDRGLYEQYF.

The CDR3 sequence is CASSPQGSYGYTF. The CDR3 coding sequence is TGTGCCAGTAGTCCACAGGGTAGCTATGGCTACACCTTC. The chain couples TRBV19 to TRBJ1-2, with D possibly TRBD1 on 6 matching bases. Germline V lookup: CDR1 LNHDA, CDR2 SQIVND (reference sequence). Trimming removed 5 bases from V and 4 bases from J, with 11 bases in between. The CDR3 has 13 residues.

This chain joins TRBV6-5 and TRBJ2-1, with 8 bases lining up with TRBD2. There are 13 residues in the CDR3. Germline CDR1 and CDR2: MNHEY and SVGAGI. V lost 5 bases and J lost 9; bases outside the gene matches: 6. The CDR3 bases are TGTGCCAGCAGTCCGTTAACTAGCGGTGAGCAGTTCTTC. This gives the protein CASSPLTSGEQFF.

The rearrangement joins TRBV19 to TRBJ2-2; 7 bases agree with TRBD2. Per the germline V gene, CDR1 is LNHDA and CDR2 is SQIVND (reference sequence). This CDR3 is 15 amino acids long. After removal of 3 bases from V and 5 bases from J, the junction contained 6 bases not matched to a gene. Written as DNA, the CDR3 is TGTGCCAGTAGTATGCGGGAGAAGGGAACCGGGGAGCTGTTTTTT. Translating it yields CASSMREKGTGELFF. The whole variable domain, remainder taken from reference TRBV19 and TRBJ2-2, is DGGITQSPKYLFRKEGQNVTLSCEQNLNHDAMYWYRQDPGQGLRLIYYSQIVNDFQKGDIAEGYSVSREKKESFPLTVTSAQKNPTAFYLCASSMREKGTGELFFGEGSRLTVL.

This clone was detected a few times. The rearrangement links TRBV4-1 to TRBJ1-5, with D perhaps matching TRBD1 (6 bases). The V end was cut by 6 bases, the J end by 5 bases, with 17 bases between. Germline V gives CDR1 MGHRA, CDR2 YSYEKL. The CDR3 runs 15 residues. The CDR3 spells CASRNRVGSDQPQHF. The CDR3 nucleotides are TGCGCCAGCAGAAACAGGGTAGGAAGCGATCAGCCCCAGCATTTT.

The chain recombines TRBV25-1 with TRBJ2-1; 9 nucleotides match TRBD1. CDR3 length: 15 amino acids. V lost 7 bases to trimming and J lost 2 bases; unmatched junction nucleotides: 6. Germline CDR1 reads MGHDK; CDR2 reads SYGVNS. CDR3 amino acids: CASILTGGPYNEQFF. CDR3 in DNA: TGTGCCAGCATCCTAACAGGGGGCCCCTACAATGAGCAGTTCTTC.